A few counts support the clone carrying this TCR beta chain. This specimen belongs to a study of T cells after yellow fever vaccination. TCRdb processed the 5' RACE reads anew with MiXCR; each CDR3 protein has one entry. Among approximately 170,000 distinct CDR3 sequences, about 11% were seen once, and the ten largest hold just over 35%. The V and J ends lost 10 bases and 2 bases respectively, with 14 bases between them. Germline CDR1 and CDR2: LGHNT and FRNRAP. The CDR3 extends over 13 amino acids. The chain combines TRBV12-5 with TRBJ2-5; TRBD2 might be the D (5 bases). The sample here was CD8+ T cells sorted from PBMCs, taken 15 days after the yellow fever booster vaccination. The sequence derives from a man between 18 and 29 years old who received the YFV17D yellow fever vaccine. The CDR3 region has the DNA TGTGCTACCAGTCGGAGGCAGCAAGAGACCCAGTACTTC. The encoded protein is CATSRRQQETQYF. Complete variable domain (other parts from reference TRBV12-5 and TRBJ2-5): DARVTQTPRHKVTEMGQEVTMRCQPILGHNTVFWYRQTMMQGLELLAYFRNRAPLDDSGMPKDRFSAEMPDATLATLKIQPSEPRDSAVYFCATSRRQQETQYFGPGTRLLVL.